In its sample, the clone carrying this T cell receptor beta chain was seen a few times. The data originate from a study of identical twins. TCRdb processed the 5' RACE reads anew with MiXCR; each CDR3 protein has one entry. This table has some 500,000 distinct CDR3 sequences, 22% appearing once. All donors were healthy, and all were Caucasian. These data also formed part of another study, on T cells expressing NK-cell markers.

Sequenced material: CD4+ T cells sorted from blood. This TCR was recovered from a young woman in good health.

This CDR3 reads CASSPHGGQPLHF. The CDR3 DNA reads TGTGCCAGCAGCCCCCATGGGGGGCAACCCCTCCACTTT. The chain couples TRBV9 to TRBJ1-6, with a possible D match to TRBD1 (6 bases). Germline CDR1 SGDLS, CDR2 YYNGEE. CDR3 length: 13 residues. Trimming took 4 bases from V and 12 from J, leaving 14 bases between them.